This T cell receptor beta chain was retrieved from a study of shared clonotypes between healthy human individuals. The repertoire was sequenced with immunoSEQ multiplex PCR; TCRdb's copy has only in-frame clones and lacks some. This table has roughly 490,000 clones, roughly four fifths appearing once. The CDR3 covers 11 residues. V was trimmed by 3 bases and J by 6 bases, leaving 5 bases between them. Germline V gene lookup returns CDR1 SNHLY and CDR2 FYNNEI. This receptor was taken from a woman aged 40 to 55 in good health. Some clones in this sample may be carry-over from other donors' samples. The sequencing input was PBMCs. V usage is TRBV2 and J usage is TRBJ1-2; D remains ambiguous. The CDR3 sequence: CASSDWDGYTF. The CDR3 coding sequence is TGTGCCAGCAGTGATTGGGATGGCTACACCTTC.